The 26 T cell receptor beta chains in this list originate from one sample, sequenced in a study of blood T cell repertoires in COVID-19. The table came from immunoSEQ multiplex PCR; TCRdb's copy has only in-frame clones and leaves some out. The sample comprises fewer than 400,000 clones, about nine tenths of which are singletons, and roughly 2.9% rests with the top ten. Sequencing used peripheral blood. These receptors all come from a woman under 40 with COVID-19, enrolled during active disease.

This clone came up once. This chain links TRBV27 with TRBJ2-7; TRBD1 agrees at 9 bases. CDR1 and CDR2 from the germline V gene are MNHEY and SMNVEV (reference sequence). Losses at the gene ends were 5 bases for V and 2 bases for J; bases not matched to a gene: 10. The CDR3 sequence is 16 residues long. CDR3 sequence: CASSREGTGLTYEQYF. CDR3 in DNA: TGTGCCAGCAGTCGGGAAGGGACAGGGCTTACCTACGAGCAGTACTTC.

This chain uses TRBV7-9 with TRBJ2-3; 7 bases are a match to TRBD2. CDR1 and CDR2 from the germline V gene are SEHNR and FQNEAQ (reference sequence). The CDR3 totals 13 residues. Losses at the gene ends were 4 bases for V and 3 bases for J; bases not matched to a gene: 1. The CDR3 sequence is CASSWGGTDTQYF. Written as DNA, the CDR3 is TGTGCCAGCAGCTGGGGGGGGACAGATACGCAGTATTTT.

The chain joins TRBV5-4 to TRBJ2-1; TRBD2 aligns across 9 bases. Germline CDR1 reads SGHNT; CDR2 reads YYREEE (reference sequence). J gave up 7 bases and V 0 bases, and 5 bases lay outside the gene matches. The CDR3 is made up of 15 amino acids. This CDR3 reads CASSLGGLATNEQFF. The CDR3 bases are TGTGCCAGCAGCTTGGGAGGACTAGCGACGAATGAGCAGTTCTTC.

The rearrangement links TRBV9 to TRBJ1-2; D gene uncertain. V lost 4 bases to trimming and J lost 2 bases, with 9 bases between them. Germline CDR1 is SGDLS and CDR2 is YYNGEE. The CDR3 is made up of 13 amino acids. The CDR3 protein is CASSPPQNYGYTF. DNA for the CDR3: TGTGCCAGCAGCCCCCCCCAAAACTATGGCTACACCTTC.

This rearrangement joins TRBV10-3 to TRBJ2-1, with 11 bases identical to TRBD2. V was pared by 11 bases and J by 2 bases, with 11 bases of the junction left unmatched. The CDR3 sequence is 16 residues long. Germline V gene data show CDR1 as ENHRY and CDR2 as SYGVKD. Here the CDR3 reads CAASATSGTPYNEQFF. For the CDR3, the DNA is TGTGCCGCCAGCGCGACTAGCGGGACCCCCTACAATGAGCAGTTCTTC.

This chain uses TRBV5-4 with TRBJ1-3; perhaps TRBD1 as D (5 bases). Germline CDR1 reads SGHNT; CDR2 reads YYREEE (reference sequence). The ends were cut back, 4 bases at V and 0 bases at J, with 14 bases in the middle. The CDR3 totals 16 residues. The CDR3 is CASSLMGGSSGNTIYF. The CDR3 DNA reads TGTGCCAGCAGCCTTATGGGGGGTTCCTCTGGAAACACCATATATTTT.

The rearrangement joins TRBV18 to TRBJ1-4; 9 bases line up with TRBD1. Germline-derived CDR1 and CDR2 are KGHSH and LQKENI. Trimming took 4 bases from V and 5 from J; bases not matched to a gene: 5. The CDR3 loop spans 15 amino acids. CDR3 in amino acids: CASSRRQGGNEKLFF. CDR3 sequence (DNA): TGTGCCAGCTCACGAAGACAGGGGGGAAATGAAAAACTGTTTTTT.

The chain joins TRBV4-2 to TRBJ1-2; D is uncertain. The CDR3 loop spans 14 amino acids. V lost 0 bases and J 3 bases, leaving 8 bases between the germline ends. Germline assignment: CDR1 LGHNA and CDR2 YNFKEQ. The CDR3 sequence is CASSQDAGDYGYTF. CDR3 nucleotides: TGTGCCAGCAGCCAAGACGCGGGAGACTATGGCTACACCTTC.

V and J are TRBV12-3 or TRBV12-4 and TRBJ1-1; D might be TRBD1 (5 bases). Between the trimmed V and J ends, which lost 6 bases and 7 bases, there was a span of 15 bases. The CDR3 length is 13 residues. CDR3 residues: CASSGGPPGEAFF. CDR3 in DNA: TGTGCCAGCAGCGGGGGACCGCCCGGTGAAGCTTTCTTT.

The chain joins TRBV27 to TRBJ1-5, with 9 bases aligning to TRBD1. With 5 bases clipped from V and 4 bases from J, the junction kept 9 bases outside the gene matches. Germline V lookup: CDR1 MNHEY, CDR2 SMNVEV (reference sequence). The CDR3 length is 16 residues. The CDR3 DNA reads TGTGCCAGCAGTAACCAACAGGGGGCGCGTAATCAGCCCCAGCATTTT. Amino acid sequence: CASSNQQGARNQPQHF.

The genes are TRBV10-2 and TRBJ1-4; no clear D. Trimming cost V 7 bases and J 0 bases, with 9 bases left between them. This CDR3 contains 14 residues. Germline V gene sequence: CDR1 WSHSY, CDR2 SAAADI. CDR3 sequence: CASNAEATNEKLFF. DNA for the CDR3: TGCGCCAGCAACGCGGAAGCAACTAATGAAAAACTGTTTTTT.

Only a few counts were recorded for this clone. V is TRBV10-1 and J is TRBJ2-7; TRBD1 aligns across 7 bases. The CDR3 is 15 amino acids. The V segment lost 3 bases and the J segment 7 bases; nucleotides outside the gene matches: 12. Per germline, CDR1 WNHNN and CDR2 SYGVQD (reference sequence). CDR3 sequence: CASSEGGNGFREQYF. The CDR3 nucleotides are TGCGCCAGCAGTGAAGGGGGCAACGGGTTTCGGGAGCAGTACTTC.

This chain links TRBV19 with TRBJ2-1, with 9 nucleotides matching TRBD1. CDR1 is LNHDA and CDR2 is SQIVND in the germline V gene (reference sequence). CDR3 length equals 14 residues. Trimming removed 9 bases from V and 6 bases from J; junction bases left unmatched: 9. This CDR3 reads CASRDRARGNEQFF. The CDR3 DNA follows: TGTGCCAGCCGGGACAGGGCCAGAGGCAATGAGCAGTTCTTC.

The chain carries TRBV24-1 and TRBJ2-2; 9 bases are shared with TRBD1. CDR1 KGHDR and CDR2 SFDVKD come from the germline V gene. This CDR3 contains 17 residues. V shed 5 bases and J 0 bases; nucleotides not matched to a gene: 6. CDR3 in DNA: TGTGCCACCAGTGGGGACAGGGCGTTCGCGAACACCGGGGAGCTGTTTTTT. It translates to CATSGDRAFANTGELFF.

The chain joins TRBV19 to TRBJ2-3; the match to TRBD1 covers 9 bases. V shed 3 bases and J 5 bases; nucleotides not matched to a gene: 12. The germline V gene encodes CDR1 LNHDA and CDR2 SQIVND (reference sequence). The CDR3 covers 17 residues. For the CDR3, the DNA is TGTGCCAGTAGTATTGTCCGGGACAGGGTACCCAGAGATACGCAGTATTTT. This gives the protein CASSIVRDRVPRDTQYF.

The rearrangement uses TRBV7-8 and TRBJ2-1, with TRBD2 as a possible D gene (6 bases). Trimming took off 3 bases at V and 0 bases at J, with 18 bases between the two ends. Germline lookup yields CDR1 SGHVS and CDR2 FQNEAQ. The CDR3 loop spans 18 amino acids. CDR3 loop: CASSFGGFSGRSYNEQFF. In nucleotides, the CDR3 is TGTGCCAGCAGCTTCGGGGGTTTCAGCGGACGCTCCTACAATGAGCAGTTCTTC.

The rearrangement joins TRBV5-1 to TRBJ2-3; maybe TRBD2 (7 bases). Germline V lookup: CDR1 SGHRS, CDR2 YFSETQ. Trimming took 0 bases from V and 3 from J, leaving 20 bases between them. This CDR3 has 18 residues. The CDR3 protein is CASSLDIPGGRRTDTQYF. CDR3 sequence (DNA): TGCGCCAGCAGCTTGGACATTCCCGGGGGGCGTAGGACAGATACGCAGTATTTT. Using reference TRBV5-1 and TRBJ2-3 for the parts outside the CDR3, the full variable domain is KAGVTQTPRYLIKTRGQQVTLSCSPISGHRSVSWYQQTPGQGLQFLFEYFSETQRNKGNFPGRFSGRQFSNSRSEMNVSTLELGDSALYLCASSLDIPGGRRTDTQYFGPGTRLTVL.

V usage is TRBV15 and J usage is TRBJ1-5, with a tentative D call TRBD1 (6 bases). V shed 2 bases and J shed 3 bases, with 11 bases lying between them. CDR3 length equals 15 residues. Germline lookup yields CDR1 LNHNV and CDR2 YYDKDF (reference sequence). The CDR3 DNA reads TGTGCCACCAGCAGAATCGACAGGTCCAATCAGCCCCAGCATTTT. Translating gives CATSRIDRSNQPQHF.

The rearrangement uses TRBV6-5 and TRBJ2-2; TRBD2 matches 7 bases. Germline CDR1 MNHEY, CDR2 SVGAGI. Losses at the gene ends were 6 bases for V and 0 bases for J; bases not matched to a gene: 4. The CDR3 is made up of 15 amino acids. The CDR3 loop is CASRQSGTNTGELFF. Written as DNA, the CDR3 is TGTGCCAGCAGACAAAGCGGGACGAACACCGGGGAGCTGTTTTTT.

The rearrangement joins TRBV5-1 to TRBJ1-3; 7 bases map to TRBD1. Germline trimming cut 4 bases from V and 3 bases from J; bases unmatched to any gene: 10. CDR1 is SGHRS, CDR2 YFSETQ, per germline. The CDR3 contains 16 residues. The CDR3 DNA sequence: TGCGCCAGCAGCGTTGACAGGGTCTTAAATGGAAACACCATATATTTT. Its translation: CASSVDRVLNGNTIYF.

This clone was recorded once. DNA of the CDR3: TGTGCCAGCAGTTTCGGCGGGAGTCCGGGTGAGCAGTACTTC. The encoded protein is CASSFGGSPGEQYF. This chain joins TRBV27 and TRBJ2-7; TRBD2 agrees at 7 bases. V shed 3 bases and J 7 bases; nucleotides not matched to a gene: 9. The germline V gene encodes CDR1 MNHEY and CDR2 SMNVEV (reference sequence). The CDR3 extends over 14 amino acids.

V and J are TRBV18 and TRBJ1-5; D ambiguous. The V and J ends lost 2 bases and 6 bases respectively, with 14 bases between them. This CDR3 comprises 15 residues. The germline CDR1 and CDR2 sequences are KGHSH and LQKENI. The chain's CDR3 is CASSPDPGEGQPQHF. The DNA of the CDR3 is TGTGCCAGCTCACCAGATCCTGGGGAGGGTCAGCCCCAGCATTTT.

The rearrangement links TRBV5-6 to TRBJ1-1; possibly TRBD1 for D (6 bases). V shed 2 bases and J shed 1 base, with 15 bases lying between them. Germline V lookup: CDR1 SGHDT, CDR2 YYEEEE. This CDR3 is built from 16 residues. CDR3 amino acids: CASSFISGGSNTEAFF. The DNA for the CDR3 is TGTGCCAGCAGCTTTATAAGTGGGGGCTCGAACACTGAAGCTTTCTTT. Complete variable domain (other parts from reference TRBV5-6 and TRBJ1-1): DAGVTQSPTHLIKTRGQQVTLRCSPKSGHDTVSWYQQALGQGPQFIFQYYEEEERQRGNFPDRFSGHQFPNYSSELNVNALLLGDSALYLCASSFISGGSNTEAFFGQGTRLTVV.

This chain uses TRBV11-2 with TRBJ2-7; possibly TRBD2 for D (5 bases). Germline loops: CDR1 SGHAT, CDR2 FQNNGV. V lost 3 bases to trimming and J lost 2 bases, with 17 bases between them. CDR3 length equals 16 residues. The CDR3 sequence: CASSFAGGVGAYEQYF. As DNA, the CDR3 is TGTGCCAGCAGCTTCGCGGGCGGCGTCGGGGCCTACGAGCAGTACTTC.

The rearrangement links TRBV4-1 to TRBJ2-3, with a weak D call TRBD1 (5 bases). The CDR3 spans 16 residues. The V gene's germline CDR1 is MGHRA and CDR2 YSYEKL. V was trimmed by 1 base and J by 0 bases, leaving 11 bases between them. For the CDR3, the DNA is TGCGCCAGCAGCCAAGCGGTACAGGCTAGCACAGATACGCAGTATTTT. Translating it yields CASSQAVQASTDTQYF.

The chain employs TRBV19 and TRBJ1-5; D might be TRBD1 (6 bases). Germline V gene data show CDR1 as LNHDA and CDR2 as SQIVND (reference sequence). V gave up 4 bases and J gave up 6 bases, with 10 bases separating them. This CDR3 contains 13 residues. Here the CDR3 reads CASSTTGPQPQHF. The DNA of the CDR3 is TGTGCCAGTAGTACGACAGGTCCTCAGCCCCAGCATTTT.